This TCR beta chain derives from a study of technical replicates of blood from a few donors. This CDR3 spans 15 amino acids. Trimming stripped 0 bases from V and 0 bases from J, with 6 bases between. Germline-derived CDR1 and CDR2 are MNHEY and SVGAGI. Repertoires were generated with immunoSEQ multiplex PCR, while TCRdb's copy carries only in-frame clones and drops some. Among tens of thousands of clones listed, around 94% were seen once. This sequence was found in a human donor in good health. Specimen: T cells isolated from PBMCs. V usage is TRBV6-5 and J usage is TRBJ1-5; no clear D gene. CDR3 sequence reads: CASSYSTNSNQPQHF. DNA of the CDR3: TGTGCCAGCAGTTACTCTACAAATAGCAATCAGCCCCAGCATTTT.